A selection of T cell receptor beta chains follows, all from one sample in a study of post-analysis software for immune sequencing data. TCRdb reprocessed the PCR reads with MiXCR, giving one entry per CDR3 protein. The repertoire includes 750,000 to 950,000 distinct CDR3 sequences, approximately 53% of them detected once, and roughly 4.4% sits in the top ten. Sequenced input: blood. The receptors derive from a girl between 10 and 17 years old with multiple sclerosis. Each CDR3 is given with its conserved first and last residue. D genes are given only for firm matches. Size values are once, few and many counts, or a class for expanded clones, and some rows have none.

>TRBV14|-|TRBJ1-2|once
TGTGCCAGCAGTCCTCCGAGGTCCAGGACGAGGATAACTAACTATGGCTACACCTTC
CASSPPRSRTRITNYGYTF
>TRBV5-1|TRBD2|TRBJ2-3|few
TGCGCCAGCAGGTCTAGCGGGGGAACTGATACGCAGTATTTT
CASRSSGGTDTQYF
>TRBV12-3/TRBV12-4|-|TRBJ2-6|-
TGTGCCAGCAGTTTGTCAGCGGCTAACTCTGGGGCCAACGTCCTGACTTTC
CASSLSAANSGANVLTF
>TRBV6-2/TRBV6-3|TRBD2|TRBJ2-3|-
TGTGCCAGCAACTCCCCCACCTCGGGACTAGCTGAAAATACGCAGTATTTT
CASNSPTSGLAENTQYF
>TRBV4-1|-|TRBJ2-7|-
TGCGCCAGCAGCCAAGCGACCGGGGGTCACGAGCAGTACTTC
CASSQATGGHEQYF
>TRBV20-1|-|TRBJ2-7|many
TGCAGTGCTAGAGATGGGGGGGACACTGAGCAGTACTTC
CSARDGGDTEQYF
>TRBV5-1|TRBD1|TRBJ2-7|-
TGCGCCAGCAGTCATGGGACAGGGGGCAGCGAGCAGTACTTC
CASSHGTGGSEQYF
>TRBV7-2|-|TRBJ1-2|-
TGTGCCAGCAGCGTGCAGGGTGTTCGGTATGGCTACACCTTC
CASSVQGVRYGYTF
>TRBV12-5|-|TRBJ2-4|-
TGTGCTAGTGGGAGAGAGGACAGCCAAAACATTCAGTACTTC
CASGREDSQNIQYF
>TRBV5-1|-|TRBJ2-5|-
TGCGCCAGCAGCTTGGGACAGGTCCTCCAAGAGACCCAGTACTTC
CASSLGQVLQETQYF
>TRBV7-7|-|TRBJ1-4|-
TGTGCCAGCAGCTTAGATGCAACTAATGAAAAACTGTTTTTT
CASSLDATNEKLFF
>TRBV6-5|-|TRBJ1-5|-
TGTGCCAGCAGTTATTCAGTGGGCAATCAGCCCCAGCATTTT
CASSYSVGNQPQHF
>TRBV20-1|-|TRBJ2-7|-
TGCAGTGCTAGTCGGCTGGGGACCTACGAGCAGTACTTC
CSASRLGTYEQYF